The 20 T cell receptor beta chains in this list originate from one sample, sequenced in a study of T cells in localized non-small cell lung cancer. Sequencing used immunoSEQ multiplex PCR; TCRdb keeps in-frame clones, though not all of them. The profile covers tens of thousands of clones, with roughly 80% appearing a single time and more than 4.5% taken by the ten largest. This specimen was PBMCs, taken before any cancer treatment. The receptors originated from a man between 40 and 69 years old with stage II lung adenocarcinoma.

This clone was seen a single time. The V and J genes are TRBV7-3 and TRBJ2-1; TRBD1 or TRBD2 may be the D gene (6 bases each). The germline V gene encodes CDR1 SGHTA and CDR2 FQGTGA. CDR3 size: 16 residues. With 0 bases removed from V and 4 bases from J, the gap between germline ends came to 13 bases. The chain's CDR3 is CASSLTGGASYNEQFF. CDR3 bases: TGTGCCAGCAGCTTAACGGGGGGCGCGTCGTACAATGAGCAGTTCTTC.

Here the CDR3 DNA reads TGCGCCAGCAGTGAGGGATTCACCGGGGAGCTGTTTTTT. It codes for CASSEGFTGELFF. The chain employs TRBV10-1 and TRBJ2-2, with D hard to call. From germline, CDR1 is WNHNN and CDR2 SYGVQD (reference sequence). The CDR3 spans 13 residues. The V gene lost 2 bases and the J gene lost 4 bases, with 5 bases spanning the gap.

The gene calls are TRBV1 and TRBJ2-6; TRBD1 was called by the table and not checked on the DNA. TRBV1 is given as a pseudogene. CDR3 length: 17 residues. The CDR3 protein is CTSSNRCAQSRANVLTF. For the CDR3, the DNA is TGCACCAGCAGTAACCGCTGTGCACAAAGTCGGGCCAACGTCCTGACTTTC.

The chain recombines TRBV5-1 with TRBJ2-1; maybe TRBD2 (5 bases). This CDR3 is built from 14 residues. The V end was cut by 5 bases, the J end by 7 bases, with 16 bases between. Germline lookup yields CDR1 SGHRS and CDR2 YFSETQ. CDR3 coding DNA: TGCGCCAGCAGTAACCAAGGGAGTAGAAATGAGCAGTTCTTC. Its translation is CASSNQGSRNEQFF.

The chain links TRBV9 to TRBJ2-1; 11 positions agree with TRBD2. The germline V gene encodes CDR1 SGDLS and CDR2 YYNGEE. CDR3 size: 17 residues. V lost 0 bases and J lost 6; bases outside the gene matches: 8. The CDR3 loop is CASSVEASGGLGNEQFF. The CDR3 region has the DNA TGTGCCAGCAGCGTAGAGGCTAGCGGGGGGCTCGGCAATGAGCAGTTCTTC.

The chain joins TRBV6-1 to TRBJ2-2, with D hard to call. The CDR3 covers 12 residues. The germline V gene has CDR1 MNHNS and CDR2 SASEGT. Trimming stripped 6 bases from V and 4 bases from J, with 6 bases between. The CDR3 is CASRTLTGELFF. CDR3 bases: TGTGCCAGCAGGACCCTCACCGGGGAGCTGTTTTTT.

This chain links TRBV4-3 with TRBJ1-4; D not certain. CDR3 length equals 15 residues. In germline, CDR1 is LGHNA, CDR2 YSLEER. Trimming took 1 base from V and 4 from J, leaving 10 bases between them. CDR3 DNA: TGCGCCAGCAGCCAAGTCCACGGACTTAATGAAAAACTGTTTTTT. Translating gives CASSQVHGLNEKLFF.

This sequence joins TRBV29-1 and TRBJ2-3; 9 bases map to TRBD1. After removal of 7 bases from V and 6 bases from J, the junction contained 8 bases not matched to a gene. Germline assignment: CDR1 SQVTM and CDR2 ANQGSEA. The CDR3 sequence is 13 residues long. The CDR3 DNA sequence: TGCAGCGGAGGACAGGGGAGGGTGGATACGCAGTATTTT. Translated, it gives CSGGQGRVDTQYF.

The chain employs TRBV30 and TRBJ2-5; the D call may be TRBD1 or TRBD2 (5 bases each). Trimming stripped 4 bases from V and 7 bases from J, with 19 bases between. The germline gives CDR1 GTSNPN, CDR2 SVGIG (reference sequence). This CDR3 comprises 14 residues. The CDR3 protein is CAWKVWGIVGTQYF. The CDR3 DNA reads TGTGCCTGGAAAGTTTGGGGGATCGTTGGGACCCAGTACTTC.

The genes are TRBV9 and TRBJ1-4; D is unresolved. The V gene lost 0 bases and the J gene lost 8 bases, with 11 bases spanning the gap. The CDR3 is made up of 14 amino acids. Germline CDR1 is SGDLS and CDR2 is YYNGEE. The CDR3 loop is CASSVGGREEKLFF. CDR3 sequence (DNA): TGTGCCAGCAGCGTAGGGGGAAGGGAAGAAAAACTGTTTTTT.

The J gene is TRBJ2-3, the V gene TRBV27; a possible D gene is TRBD2 (6 bases). The CDR3 has 15 amino acids. V lost 3 bases and J 2 bases, leaving 12 bases between the germline ends. CDR1 is MNHEY and CDR2 is SMNVEV in the germline V gene (reference sequence). The CDR3 nucleotides are TGTGCCAGCAGTTTGGCTAGCGAGCCCACAGATACGCAGTATTTT. This codes for CASSLASEPTDTQYF.

The V and J genes are TRBV13 and TRBJ1-5; the D is unclear. CDR1 PRHDT and CDR2 FYEKMQ come from the germline V gene (reference sequence). V lost 5 bases and J lost 4, with 9 bases in between. The CDR3 runs 13 residues. CDR3 sequence: CASSATRNQPQHF. Here the CDR3 DNA reads TGTGCCAGCAGCGCCACTCGTAATCAGCCCCAGCATTTT.

The rearrangement uses TRBV2 and TRBJ2-1; 9 positions agree with TRBD2. CDR3 length: 14 residues. V dropped 3 bases and J dropped 13; count of bases not matched to a gene: 10. Germline CDR1 and CDR2: SNHLY and FYNNEI. The CDR3 coding sequence is TGTGCCAGCAGTGACGTGGCGGGAGGGCTTTCTCAGTTCTTC. This sequence encodes CASSDVAGGLSQFF.

The rearrangement links TRBV6-6 to TRBJ1-5; 11 nucleotides match TRBD1. This CDR3 has 13 residues. Per germline, CDR1 MNHNY and CDR2 SVGAGI (reference sequence). After removal of 5 bases from V and 11 bases from J, the junction contained 5 bases not matched to a gene. CDR3 in DNA: TGTGCCAGCAGTCGGACAGGGGGCGCGTCCCAGCATTTT. Amino acids: CASSRTGGASQHF.

This chain joins TRBV7-2 and TRBJ1-1, with D unclear. This CDR3 comprises 15 residues. V was cut by 2 bases and J by 0 bases, with 10 bases left in between. CDR1 SGHTA and CDR2 FQGNSA come from the germline V gene. This CDR3 reads CASSLLGTMNTEAFF. The CDR3 DNA sequence: TGTGCCAGCAGCTTATTAGGAACTATGAACACTGAAGCTTTCTTT.

J is TRBJ2-2 and V is TRBV7-8, with D possibly being TRBD2 (7 bases). The germline V and J ends were trimmed by 1 base and 7 bases, with 16 bases remaining between them. Germline V CDR1 and CDR2: SGHVS, FQNEAQ. CDR3 length: 16 amino acids. CDR3 protein: CASSLVGGRGGGELFF. The CDR3 DNA sequence: TGTGCCAGCAGCTTAGTCGGGGGGCGCGGTGGCGGGGAGCTGTTTTTT.

This chain uses TRBV27 with TRBJ2-3, with 11 bases aligning to TRBD2. With 5 bases clipped from V and 0 bases from J, the junction kept 13 bases outside the gene matches. There are 19 residues in the CDR3. CDR1 is MNHEY, CDR2 SMNVEV, per germline (reference sequence). The CDR3 DNA sequence: TGTGCCAGCAGTCCTGGGGCAGCCGGGACTAGCGGTAGCACAGATACGCAGTATTTT. Protein product: CASSPGAAGTSGSTDTQYF.

V usage is TRBV30 and J usage is TRBJ2-7; tentatively, D is TRBD2 (5 bases). V shed 4 bases and J shed 6 bases, with 7 bases lying between them. This CDR3 contains 10 residues. Germline V gives CDR1 GTSNPN, CDR2 SVGIG (reference sequence). The DNA of the CDR3 is TGTGCCTGGATACGGGGCGAGCAGTACTTC. Protein product: CAWIRGEQYF.

This clone has only a few counts. The V and J genes are TRBV2 and TRBJ2-2, with D possibly matching TRBD1 (5 bases). The CDR3 is 14 amino acids. Trimming left V 7 bases short and J 2 bases short, with 11 bases between. The germline V gene has CDR1 SNHLY and CDR2 FYNNEI. The CDR3 sequence: CASTYDRNTGELFF. The CDR3 bases are TGTGCCAGCACCTACGACAGAAACACCGGGGAGCTGTTTTTT.

The chain employs TRBV4-2 and TRBJ1-5; 8 nucleotides line up with TRBD1. This CDR3 comprises 15 residues. CDR1 is LGHNA and CDR2 is YNFKEQ in the germline V gene. The V and J ends lost 4 bases and 2 bases, in that order; junction bases with no gene match: 4. The CDR3 here is CASSPDRVGNQPQHF. Here the CDR3 DNA reads TGTGCCAGCAGCCCGGACAGGGTTGGCAATCAGCCCCAGCATTTT.